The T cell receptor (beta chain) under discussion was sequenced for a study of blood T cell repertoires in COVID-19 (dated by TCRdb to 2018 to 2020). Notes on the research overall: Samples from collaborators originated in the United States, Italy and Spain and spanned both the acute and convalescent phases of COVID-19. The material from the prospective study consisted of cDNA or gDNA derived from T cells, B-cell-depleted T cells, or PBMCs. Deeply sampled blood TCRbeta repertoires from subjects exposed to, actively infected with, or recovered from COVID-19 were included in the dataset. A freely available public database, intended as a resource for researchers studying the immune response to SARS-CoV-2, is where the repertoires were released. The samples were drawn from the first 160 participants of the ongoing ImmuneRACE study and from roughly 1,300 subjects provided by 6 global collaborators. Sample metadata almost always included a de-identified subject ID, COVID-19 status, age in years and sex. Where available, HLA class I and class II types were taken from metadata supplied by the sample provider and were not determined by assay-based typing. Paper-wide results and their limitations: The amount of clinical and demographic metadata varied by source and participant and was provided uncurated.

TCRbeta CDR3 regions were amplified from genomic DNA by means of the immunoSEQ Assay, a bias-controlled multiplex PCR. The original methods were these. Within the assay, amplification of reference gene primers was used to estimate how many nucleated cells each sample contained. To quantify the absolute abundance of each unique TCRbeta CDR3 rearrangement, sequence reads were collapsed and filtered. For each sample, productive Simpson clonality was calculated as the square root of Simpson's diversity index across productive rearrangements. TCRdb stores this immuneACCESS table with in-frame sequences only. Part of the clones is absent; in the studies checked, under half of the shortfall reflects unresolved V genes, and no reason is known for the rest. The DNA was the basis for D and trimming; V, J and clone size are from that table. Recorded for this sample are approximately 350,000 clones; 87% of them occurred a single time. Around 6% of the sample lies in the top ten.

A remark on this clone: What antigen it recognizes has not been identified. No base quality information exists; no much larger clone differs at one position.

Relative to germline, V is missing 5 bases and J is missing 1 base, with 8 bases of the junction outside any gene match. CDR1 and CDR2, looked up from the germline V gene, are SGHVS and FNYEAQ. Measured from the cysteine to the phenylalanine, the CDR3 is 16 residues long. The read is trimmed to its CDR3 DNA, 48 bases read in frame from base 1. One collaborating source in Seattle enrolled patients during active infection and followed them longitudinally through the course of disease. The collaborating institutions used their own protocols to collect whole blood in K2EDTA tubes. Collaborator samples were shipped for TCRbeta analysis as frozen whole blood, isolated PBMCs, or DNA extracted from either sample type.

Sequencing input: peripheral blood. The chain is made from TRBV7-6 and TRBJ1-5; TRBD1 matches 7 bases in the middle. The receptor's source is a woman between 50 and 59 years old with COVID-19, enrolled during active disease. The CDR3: CASSPEGALSNQPQHF. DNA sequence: TGTGCCAGCAGCCCGGAGGGGGCTCTAAGCAATCAGCCCCAGCATTTT. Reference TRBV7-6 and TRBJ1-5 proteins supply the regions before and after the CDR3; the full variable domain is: GAGVSQSPRYKVTKRGQDVALRCDPISGHVSLYWYRQALGQGPEFLTYFNYEAQQDKSGLPNDRFSAERPEGSISTLTIQRTEQRDSAMYRCASSPEGALSNQPQHFGDGTRLSIL.